The source of this T cell receptor beta chain is a study of blood T cell repertoires in COVID-19. Method: immunoSEQ multiplex PCR; TCRdb's copy keeps in-frame clones and lacks some. The sample contains 52,000 or so clones, roughly 80% of which appear only once. This CDR3 has 15 amino acids. Germline CDR1 reads SGHAT; CDR2 reads FQNNGV. The V and J ends lost 2 bases and 0 bases respectively, with 7 bases between them. The sequence came from a man aged 45-65 years with acute or convalescent COVID-19. Source material: peripheral blood. V gene TRBV11-2 combines with J gene TRBJ2-2, with D hard to call. The CDR3 spells CASSLLQTNTGELFF. The CDR3 coding sequence is TGTGCCAGCAGCTTATTACAGACGAACACCGGGGAGCTGTTTTTT.